These 18 T cell receptor beta chains originate from one sample sequenced in a study of early T cells in non-severe SARS-CoV-2 infection. From the 5' RACE reads, TCRdb called clonotypes with MiXCR, one entry per CDR3 protein. The data show 83,000 or so distinct CDR3 sequences, around 9.3% seen once. The sequencing here drew on whole blood, taken at baseline. These receptors all stem from an adult who was a healthcare worker with PCR-confirmed SARS-CoV-2 infection or an uninfected control (not recorded which).

This clonotype was seen a handful of times. The rearrangement uses TRBV2 and TRBJ1-1; D unclear. V shed 7 bases and J shed 6 bases, with 15 bases lying between them. Germline V gene sequence: CDR1 SNHLY, CDR2 FYNNEI. This CDR3 spans 13 amino acids. This chain's CDR3 is CASTLEVRAEAFF. The DNA of the CDR3 is TGTGCCAGCACCTTAGAGGTTCGGGCTGAAGCTTTCTTT. The full variable domain, in which reference TRBV2 and TRBJ1-1 provide the parts outside the CDR3, is EPEVTQTPSHQVTQMGQEVILRCVPISNHLYFYWYRQILGQKVEFLVSFYNNEISEKSEIFDDQFSVERPDGSNFTLKIRSTKLEDSAMYFCASTLEVRAEAFFGQGTRLTVV.

This clonotype has ten or more counts. This chain uses TRBV5-1 with TRBJ2-7; the match to TRBD1 covers 10 bases. The CDR3 has 14 amino acids. Germline assignment: CDR1 SGHRS and CDR2 YFSETQ. V was clipped by 4 bases and J by 4 bases; unmatched bases: 5. The DNA of the CDR3 is TGCGCCAGCAGCCGGGACAGGGGACGGTACGAGCAGTACTTC. Encoded protein: CASSRDRGRYEQYF.

The gene calls are TRBV20-1 and TRBJ2-3, with 9 bases that match TRBD2. The trim removed 0 bases at V and 8 bases at J, leaving 9 bases unmatched. This CDR3 comprises 15 residues. The germline gives CDR1 DFQATT, CDR2 SNEGSKA (reference sequence). CDR3 residues: CSARDLRTSAATQYF. For the CDR3, the DNA is TGCAGTGCTAGAGATTTGCGGACTAGCGCGGCTACGCAGTATTTT.

This clonotype was observed a handful of times. The J gene is TRBJ1-1, the V gene TRBV5-8, with 7 bases identical to TRBD1. This CDR3 contains 14 residues. V shed 0 bases and J 4 bases; nucleotides not matched to a gene: 3. CDR1 SGHTS and CDR2 YDEGEE come from the germline V gene. The CDR3: CASSLEGGRTEAFF. The CDR3 DNA sequence: TGTGCCAGCAGCTTGGAAGGGGGCCGCACTGAAGCTTTCTTT.

This clonotype was seen a few times. Germline and junction disagree at one end, which may indicate a read error. The chain links TRBV27 to TRBJ2-7; D tentatively fits TRBD1 or TRBD2 (5 bases each). CDR1 MNHEY and CDR2 SMNVEV come from the germline V gene (reference sequence). CDR3 length: 13 residues. The CDR3 DNA follows: TGTGCCAGCAGTTTAGGGCCGTACGGGACGAAAGACTTC. Its protein product is CASSLGPYGTKDF.

This chain uses TRBV18 with TRBJ1-2, with 8 bases aligning to TRBD1. J lost 3 bases, V lost 4 bases, and 10 bases had no gene match. This CDR3 comprises 16 residues. Germline assignment: CDR1 KGHSH and CDR2 LQKENI. The CDR3 bases are TGTGCCAGCTCACGTGACGGACAGGGCAGCCACTATGGCTACACCTTC. This encodes CASSRDGQGSHYGYTF.

Concerning this clonotype itself: A much larger clone differs from this one at a single base, so this may be a read error. The chain combines TRBV20-1 with TRBJ2-1, with D hard to call. Germline CDR1 and CDR2: DFQATT and SNEGSKA (reference sequence). This CDR3 region has 15 residues. CDR3 in DNA: TGCAGTGCTAGAGATATGCACGGGCCTTACAATGAGCAGATCTTC. It is translated as CSARDMHGPYNEQIF.

This clonotype came up a few times. The rearrangement links TRBV7-8 to TRBJ2-1, with 9 bases that match TRBD2. The CDR3 runs 15 residues. The germline CDR1 and CDR2 sequences are SGHVS and FQNEAQ. The ends lost 2 bases at V and 8 bases at J; junction bases unmatched: 7. The CDR3 loop is CASSLFSGSPDEQFF. DNA of the CDR3: TGTGCCAGCAGCTTATTTAGCGGGAGCCCCGATGAGCAGTTCTTC.

The chain uses TRBV6-4 and TRBJ2-2; TRBD1 agrees at 8 bases. This CDR3 comprises 15 residues. V lost 6 bases, J lost 4 bases, and 7 bases stayed unmatched. Germline-derived CDR1 and CDR2 are MRHNA and SNTAGT. DNA of the CDR3: TGTGCCAGCAGAACCGGACAGGGCAGCACCGGGGAGCTGTTTTTT. Protein product: CASRTGQGSTGELFF.

This clonotype was observed at least ten times. The chain uses TRBV20-1 and TRBJ1-5; 10 bases map to TRBD1. This CDR3 is 15 amino acids long. Trimming cost V 3 bases and J 3 bases; bases outside gene matches: 5. The germline gives CDR1 DFQATT, CDR2 SNEGSKA (reference sequence). CDR3 sequence reads: CSASSGTGDNQPQHF. The DNA of the CDR3 is TGCAGTGCTAGTTCCGGGACAGGGGACAATCAGCCCCAGCATTTT.

This chain uses TRBV7-2 with TRBJ2-1, with D possibly being TRBD2 (6 bases). Trimming cost V 3 bases and J 10 bases, with 16 bases left between them. The CDR3 length is 14 residues. Per the germline V gene, CDR1 is SGHTA and CDR2 is FQGNSA. The CDR3 nucleotides read TGTGCCAGCAGCTTTGGTACTAGCCCGAACGAGCAGTTCTTC. Amino acid sequence: CASSFGTSPNEQFF. Drawing the rest from reference TRBV7-2 and TRBJ2-1, the complete variable domain is GAGVSQSPSNKVTEKGKDVELRCDPISGHTALYWYRQSLGQGLEFLIYFQGNSAPDKSGLPSDRFSAERTGGSVSTLTIQRTQQEDSAVYLCASSFGTSPNEQFFGPGTRLTVL.

This clonotype was seen repeatedly, ten times or more. CDR3 nucleotide sequence: TGTGCCAGCAGCCGAGGTTACAATGAGCAGTTCTTC. It specifies CASSRGYNEQFF. V and J are TRBV3-1 and TRBJ2-1, with D unresolved. This CDR3 is built from 12 residues. The V gene's germline CDR1 is LGHDT and CDR2 YNNKEL (reference sequence). V dropped 4 bases and J dropped 4 bases, with 5 bases sitting between them.

The chain joins TRBV19 to TRBJ2-5; a weak D match, TRBD1 (6 bases). V was cut by 4 bases and J by 10 bases, with 13 bases left in between. CDR3 size: 12 residues. Germline CDR1 and CDR2: LNHDA and SQIVND (reference sequence). This CDR3 is CASSRLQGGQYF. CDR3 coding DNA: TGTGCCAGTAGTAGGCTACAGGGTGGCCAGTACTTC.

This clonotype was recorded many times. The chain joins TRBV20-1 to TRBJ1-4, with D perhaps matching TRBD1 (5 bases). From germline, CDR1 is DFQATT and CDR2 SNEGSKA (reference sequence). V was trimmed by 6 bases and J by 3 bases, leaving 17 bases between them. This CDR3 region has 15 residues. The CDR3 nucleotides read TGCAGTGCCGGAAGTATCACAGGTCCTAATGAAAAACTGTTTTTT. Encoded protein: CSAGSITGPNEKLFF.

V usage is TRBV4-1 and J usage is TRBJ2-7; 8 nucleotides line up with TRBD2. This CDR3 is 16 amino acids long. The trim removed 3 bases at V and 2 bases at J, leaving 9 bases unmatched. In germline, CDR1 is MGHRA, CDR2 YSYEKL. The CDR3 region is CASSQGLSGNPYEQYF. The DNA for the CDR3 is TGCGCCAGCAGCCAGGGTCTTAGCGGGAACCCCTACGAGCAGTACTTC.

This clonotype was counted a few times. The chain uses TRBV20-1 and TRBJ2-7; D uncertain. CDR3 length equals 13 residues. CDR1 and CDR2 from the germline V gene are DFQATT and SNEGSKA (reference sequence). Trimming stripped 0 bases from V and 4 bases from J, with 10 bases between. The chain's CDR3 is CSARDSRLYEQYF. Written as DNA, the CDR3 is TGCAGTGCTAGAGATTCTCGGTTATACGAGCAGTACTTC.

This chain connects TRBV4-1 to TRBJ2-7, with D unclear. The length of the CDR3 is 14 residues. CDR1 is MGHRA and CDR2 is YSYEKL in the germline V gene. V gave up 2 bases and J gave up 2 bases, with 10 bases separating them. CDR3 sequence (DNA): TGCGCCAGCAGCCAAAGAGACACCCCCTACGAGCAGTACTTC. Protein sequence: CASSQRDTPYEQYF.

V gene TRBV7-2 combines with J gene TRBJ2-3, with 8 bases that match TRBD2. V lost 1 base to trimming and J lost 8 bases; unmatched junction nucleotides: 8. This CDR3 contains 15 residues. Germline V gene lookup returns CDR1 SGHTA and CDR2 FQGNSA. As DNA, the CDR3 is TGTGCCAGCAGCTTAGGGGGCTCTCTAGCGGGTACGCAGTATTTT. Protein: CASSLGGSLAGTQYF.